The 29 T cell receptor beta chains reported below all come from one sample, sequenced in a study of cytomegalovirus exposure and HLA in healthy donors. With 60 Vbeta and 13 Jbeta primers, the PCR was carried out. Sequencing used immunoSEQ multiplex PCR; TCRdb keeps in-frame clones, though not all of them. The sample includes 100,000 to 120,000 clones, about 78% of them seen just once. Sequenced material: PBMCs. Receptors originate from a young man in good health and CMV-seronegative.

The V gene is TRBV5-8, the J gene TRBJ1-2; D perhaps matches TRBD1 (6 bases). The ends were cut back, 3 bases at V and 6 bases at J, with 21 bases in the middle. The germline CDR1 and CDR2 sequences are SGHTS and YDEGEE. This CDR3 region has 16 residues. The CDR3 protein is CASSSNRKGESNGYTF. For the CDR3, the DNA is TGTGCCAGCAGCTCAAATAGAAAGGGGGAGTCTAATGGCTACACCTTC.

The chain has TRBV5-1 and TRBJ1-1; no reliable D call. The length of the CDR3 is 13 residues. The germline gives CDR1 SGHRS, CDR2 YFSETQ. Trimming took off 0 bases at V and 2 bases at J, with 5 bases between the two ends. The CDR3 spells CASSLGENTEAFF. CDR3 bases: TGCGCCAGCAGCTTGGGCGAAAACACTGAAGCTTTCTTT.

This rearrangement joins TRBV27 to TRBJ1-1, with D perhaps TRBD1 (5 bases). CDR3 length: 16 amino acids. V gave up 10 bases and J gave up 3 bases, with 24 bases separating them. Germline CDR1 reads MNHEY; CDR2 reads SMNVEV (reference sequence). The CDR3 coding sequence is TGTGCCACCATGACCCGGCGGCGGGGGGGACACACTGAAGCTTTCTTT. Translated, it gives CATMTRRRGGHTEAFF.

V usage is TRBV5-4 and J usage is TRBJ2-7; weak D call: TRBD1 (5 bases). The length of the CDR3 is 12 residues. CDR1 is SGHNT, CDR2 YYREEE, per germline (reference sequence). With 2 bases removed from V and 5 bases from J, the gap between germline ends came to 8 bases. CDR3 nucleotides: TGTGCCAGCAGCTTTGACAGACACGAGCAGTACTTC. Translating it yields CASSFDRHEQYF. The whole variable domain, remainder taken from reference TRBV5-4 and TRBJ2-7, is ETGVTQSPTHLIKTRGQQVTLRCSSQSGHNTVSWYQQALGQGPQFIFQYYREEENGRGNFPPRFSGLQFPNYSSELNVNALELDDSALYLCASSFDRHEQYFGPGTRLTVT.

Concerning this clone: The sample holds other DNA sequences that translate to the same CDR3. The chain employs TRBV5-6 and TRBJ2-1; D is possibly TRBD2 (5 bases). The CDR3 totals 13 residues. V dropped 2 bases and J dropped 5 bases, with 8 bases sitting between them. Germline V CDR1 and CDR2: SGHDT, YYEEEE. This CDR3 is CASSFTGNNEQFF. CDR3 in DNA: TGTGCCAGCAGCTTCACGGGGAACAATGAGCAGTTCTTC. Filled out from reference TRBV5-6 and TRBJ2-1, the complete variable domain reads DAGVTQSPTHLIKTRGQQVTLRCSPKSGHDTVSWYQQALGQGPQFIFQYYEEEERQRGNFPDRFSGHQFPNYSSELNVNALLLGDSALYLCASSFTGNNEQFFGPGTRLTVL.

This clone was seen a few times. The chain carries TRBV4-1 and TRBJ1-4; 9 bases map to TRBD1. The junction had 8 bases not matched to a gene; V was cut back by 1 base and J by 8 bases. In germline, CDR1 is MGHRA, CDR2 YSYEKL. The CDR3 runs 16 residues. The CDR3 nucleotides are TGCGCCAGCAGCCAAGGACTGTGGACAGGGGTCGAAAAACTGTTTTTT. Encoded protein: CASSQGLWTGVEKLFF.

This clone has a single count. The CDR3 DNA sequence: TGTGCCAGCAGCTCCGGGACAGCGTACCAAGAGACCCAGTACTTC. Translated: CASSSGTAYQETQYF. The V call is TRBV11-3, the J call TRBJ2-5; 7 positions match TRBD1. J was trimmed by 0 bases and V by 4 bases; bases with no gene match: 5. This CDR3 is built from 15 residues. Germline lookup yields CDR1 SGHNT and CDR2 YENEEA. The whole variable domain, filled in from reference TRBV11-3 and TRBJ2-5, reads EAGVVQSPRYKIIEKKQPVAFWCNPISGHNTLYWYLQNLGQGPELLIRYENEEAVDDSQLPKDRFSAERLKGVDSTLKIQPAELGDSAVYLCASSSGTAYQETQYFGPGTRLLVL.

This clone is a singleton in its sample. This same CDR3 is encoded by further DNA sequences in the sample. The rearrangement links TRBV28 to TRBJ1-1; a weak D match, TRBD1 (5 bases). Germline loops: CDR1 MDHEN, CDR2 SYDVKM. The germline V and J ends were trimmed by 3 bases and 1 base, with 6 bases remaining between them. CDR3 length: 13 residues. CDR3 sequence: CASSLGGNTEAFF. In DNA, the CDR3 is TGTGCCAGCAGTTTGGGGGGGAACACTGAAGCTTTCTTT.

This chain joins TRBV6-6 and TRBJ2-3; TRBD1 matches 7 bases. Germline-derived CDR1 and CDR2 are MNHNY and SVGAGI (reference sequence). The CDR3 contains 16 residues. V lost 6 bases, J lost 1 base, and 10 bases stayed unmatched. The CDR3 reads CASRRLTGQGTDTQYF. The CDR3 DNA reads TGTGCCAGCAGGCGACTGACAGGGCAGGGCACAGATACGCAGTATTTT.

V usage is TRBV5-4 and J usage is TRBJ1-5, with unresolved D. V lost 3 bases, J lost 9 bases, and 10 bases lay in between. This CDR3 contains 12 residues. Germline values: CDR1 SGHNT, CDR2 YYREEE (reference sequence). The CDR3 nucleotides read TGTGCCAGCAGCTCCCCGGAGGGGCCCCAGCATTTT. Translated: CASSSPEGPQHF.

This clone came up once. Written as DNA, the CDR3 is TGTGCCAGCAGCTTAGCGTTATTTGGGACTAGTCACGAGCAGTACTTC. Protein sequence: CASSLALFGTSHEQYF. The V and J genes are TRBV7-9 and TRBJ2-7; 8 bases are shared with TRBD2. The CDR3 loop spans 16 amino acids. V was pared by 0 bases and J by 5 bases, with 9 bases of the junction left unmatched. The germline gives CDR1 SEHNR, CDR2 FQNEAQ (reference sequence).

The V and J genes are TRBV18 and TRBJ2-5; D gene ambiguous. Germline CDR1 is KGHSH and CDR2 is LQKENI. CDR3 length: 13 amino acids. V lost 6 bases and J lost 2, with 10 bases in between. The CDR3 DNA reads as TGTGCCAGCTCCACCAACGGGCAAGAGACCCAGTACTTC. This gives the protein CASSTNGQETQYF.

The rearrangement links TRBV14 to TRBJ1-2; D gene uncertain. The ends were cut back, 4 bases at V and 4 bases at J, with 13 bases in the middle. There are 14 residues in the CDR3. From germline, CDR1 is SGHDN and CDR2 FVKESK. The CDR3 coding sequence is TGTGCCAGCAGCCGGCCAGGCGATTCCTATGGCTACACCTTC. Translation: CASSRPGDSYGYTF.

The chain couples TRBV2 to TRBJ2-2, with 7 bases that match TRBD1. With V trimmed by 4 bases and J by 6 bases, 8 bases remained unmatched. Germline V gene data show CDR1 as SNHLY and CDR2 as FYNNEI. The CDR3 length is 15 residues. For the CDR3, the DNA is TGTGCCAGCAGTGGAACAGGGGTTTCGGCCGGGGAGCTGTTTTTT. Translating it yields CASSGTGVSAGELFF.

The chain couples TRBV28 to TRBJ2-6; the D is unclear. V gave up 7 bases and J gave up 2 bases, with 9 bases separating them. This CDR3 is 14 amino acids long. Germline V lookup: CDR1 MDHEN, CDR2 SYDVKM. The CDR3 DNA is TGTGCCAGCATGAACTCCCCTGGGGCCAACGTCCTGACTTTC. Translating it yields CASMNSPGANVLTF.

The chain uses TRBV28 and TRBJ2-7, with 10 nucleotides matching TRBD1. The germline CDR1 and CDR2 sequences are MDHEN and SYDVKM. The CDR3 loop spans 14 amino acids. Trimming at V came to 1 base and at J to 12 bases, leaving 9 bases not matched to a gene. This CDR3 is CASSLSTGGTLVYF. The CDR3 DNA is TGTGCCAGCAGTTTATCGACAGGGGGCACGCTAGTGTACTTC.

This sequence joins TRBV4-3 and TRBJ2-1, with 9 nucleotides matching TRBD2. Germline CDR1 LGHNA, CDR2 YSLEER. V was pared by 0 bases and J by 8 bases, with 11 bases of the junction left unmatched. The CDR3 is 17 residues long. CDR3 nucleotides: TGCGCCAGCAGCCAAGAAGGCGGGAGGGCCGTGGGGGATGAGCAGTTCTTC. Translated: CASSQEGGRAVGDEQFF.

CDR3 amino acids: CASSSGRISGNTIYF. CDR3 DNA sequence: TGTGCCAGCAGCAGCGGACGGATCTCTGGAAACACCATATATTTT. The chain employs TRBV7-9 and TRBJ1-3; D call uncertain. V lost 5 bases to trimming and J lost 0 bases, with 11 bases between them. Germline lookup yields CDR1 SEHNR and CDR2 FQNEAQ (reference sequence). The CDR3 extends over 15 amino acids. Using reference TRBV7-9 and TRBJ1-3 for the parts outside the CDR3, the full variable domain is DTGVSQNPRHKITKRGQNVTFRCDPISEHNRLYWYRQTLGQGPEFLTYFQNEAQLEKSRLLSDRFSAERPKGSFSTLEIQRTEQGDSAMYLCASSSGRISGNTIYFGEGSWLTVV.

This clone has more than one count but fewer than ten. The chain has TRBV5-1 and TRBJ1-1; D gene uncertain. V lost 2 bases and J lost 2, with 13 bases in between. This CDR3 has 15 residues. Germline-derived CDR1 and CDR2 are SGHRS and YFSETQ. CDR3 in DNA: TGCGCCAGCAGCTTAAGTTCCGGAGTAAACACTGAAGCTTTCTTT. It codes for CASSLSSGVNTEAFF.

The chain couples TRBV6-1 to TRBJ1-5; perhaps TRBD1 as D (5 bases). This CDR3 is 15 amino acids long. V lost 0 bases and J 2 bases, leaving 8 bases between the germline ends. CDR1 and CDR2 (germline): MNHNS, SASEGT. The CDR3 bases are TGTGCCAGCAGTGAAGCAGGGGTGGGCAATCAGCCCCAGCATTTT. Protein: CASSEAGVGNQPQHF.

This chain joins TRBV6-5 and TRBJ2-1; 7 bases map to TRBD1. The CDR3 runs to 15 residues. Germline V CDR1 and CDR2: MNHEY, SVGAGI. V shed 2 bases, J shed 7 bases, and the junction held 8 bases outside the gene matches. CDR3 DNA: TGTGCCAGCAGTTACCCGTCGAACAGGGGTAATGAGCAGTTCTTC. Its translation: CASSYPSNRGNEQFF.

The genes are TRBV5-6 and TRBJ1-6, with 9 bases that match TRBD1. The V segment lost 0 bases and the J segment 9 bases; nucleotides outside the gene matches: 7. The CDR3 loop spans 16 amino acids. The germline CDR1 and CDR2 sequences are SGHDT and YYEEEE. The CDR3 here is CASSLEPTGGISPLHF. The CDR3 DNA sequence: TGTGCCAGCAGCTTGGAACCCACAGGGGGCATTTCACCCCTCCACTTT.

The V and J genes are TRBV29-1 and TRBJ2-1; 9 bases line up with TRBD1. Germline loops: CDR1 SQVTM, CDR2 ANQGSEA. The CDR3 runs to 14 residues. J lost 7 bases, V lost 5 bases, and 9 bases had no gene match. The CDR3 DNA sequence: TGCAGCGTTTGGACCGGGACAGGGCCAAATGAGCAGTTCTTC. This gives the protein CSVWTGTGPNEQFF.

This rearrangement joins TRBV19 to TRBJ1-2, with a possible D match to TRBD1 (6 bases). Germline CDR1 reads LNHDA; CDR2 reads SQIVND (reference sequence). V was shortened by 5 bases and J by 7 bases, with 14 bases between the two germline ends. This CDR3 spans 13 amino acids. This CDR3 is CASSFGTPPGYTF. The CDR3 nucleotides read TGTGCCAGTAGTTTTGGGACACCGCCTGGCTACACCTTC.

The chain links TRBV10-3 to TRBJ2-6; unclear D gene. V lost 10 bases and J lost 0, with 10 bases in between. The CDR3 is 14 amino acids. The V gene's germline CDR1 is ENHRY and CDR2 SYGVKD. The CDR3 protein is CATVQTSGANVLTF. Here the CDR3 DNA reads TGTGCCACCGTACAGACCTCTGGGGCCAACGTCCTGACTTTC.

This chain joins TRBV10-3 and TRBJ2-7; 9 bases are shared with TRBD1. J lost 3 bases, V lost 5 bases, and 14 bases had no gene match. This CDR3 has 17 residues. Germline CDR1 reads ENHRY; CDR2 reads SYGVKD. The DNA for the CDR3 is TGTGCCATCAGTAAAACCTCCGGGACAGGGAATTTCTACGAGCAGTACTTC. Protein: CAISKTSGTGNFYEQYF.

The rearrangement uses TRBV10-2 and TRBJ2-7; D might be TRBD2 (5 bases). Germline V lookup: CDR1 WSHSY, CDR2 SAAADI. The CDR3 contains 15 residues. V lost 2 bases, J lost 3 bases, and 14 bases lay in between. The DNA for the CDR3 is TGCGCCAGCAGTGAGCCGGCGGGCGAGGTCTACGAGCAGTACTTC. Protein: CASSEPAGEVYEQYF.

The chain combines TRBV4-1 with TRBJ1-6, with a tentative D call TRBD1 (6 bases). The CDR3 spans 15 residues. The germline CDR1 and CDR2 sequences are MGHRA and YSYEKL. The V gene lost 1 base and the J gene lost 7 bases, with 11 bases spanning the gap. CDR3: CASSQAPGQNSPLHF. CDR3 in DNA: TGCGCCAGCAGCCAAGCCCCGGGACAAAATTCACCCCTCCACTTT.

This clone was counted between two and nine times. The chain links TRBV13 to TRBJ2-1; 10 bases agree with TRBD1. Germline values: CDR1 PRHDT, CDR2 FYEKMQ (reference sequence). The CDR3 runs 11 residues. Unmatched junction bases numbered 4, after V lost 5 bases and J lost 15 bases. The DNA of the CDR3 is TGTGCCAGCAGCGTCGACAGGGGGCCGTTCTTC. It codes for CASSVDRGPFF.